What follows are 4 T cell receptor beta chains derived from one specimen sequenced in a study of cytomegalovirus exposure and HLA in healthy donors. Both 60 Vbeta primers and 13 Jbeta primers went into the PCR. Some clones are missing from TCRdb's copy, which holds only in-frame ones; the method was immunoSEQ multiplex PCR. The sample shows about 130,000 clones, roughly 77% of them seen only once. The sequenced sample was PBMCs. The source is a young man in good health and CMV-seronegative.

The genes are TRBV13 and TRBJ2-7; perhaps TRBD1 as D (6 bases). Germline values: CDR1 PRHDT, CDR2 FYEKMQ (reference sequence). The V and J ends lost 5 bases and 3 bases respectively, with 8 bases between them. CDR3 size: 12 residues. The CDR3 loop is CASSPQGYEQYF. The CDR3 DNA reads TGTGCCAGCAGCCCACAGGGCTACGAGCAGTACTTC.

The rearrangement uses TRBV29-1 and TRBJ2-1, with D possibly TRBD2 on 6 matching bases. Trimming pared 6 bases from V and 0 bases from J, leaving 15 bases between. Germline V CDR1 and CDR2: SQVTM, ANQGSEA. CDR3 size: 15 residues. Here the CDR3 reads CSVAPGAASYNEQFF. CDR3 nucleotide sequence: TGCAGCGTGGCCCCGGGAGCGGCCTCCTACAATGAGCAGTTCTTC.

This chain joins TRBV7-9 and TRBJ2-7; a possible D gene is TRBD2 (5 bases). The CDR3 length is 15 residues. Germline V gene data show CDR1 as SEHNR and CDR2 as FQNEAQ (reference sequence). Trimming cost V 5 bases and J 1 base, with 15 bases left between them. Here the CDR3 reads CASSPHEGPSYEQYF. CDR3 bases: TGTGCCAGCAGCCCTCATGAGGGCCCGTCCTACGAGCAGTACTTC.

V and J are TRBV10-1 and TRBJ2-3; TRBD2 agrees at 10 bases. This CDR3 contains 19 residues. V shed 0 bases and J 4 bases; nucleotides not matched to a gene: 13. CDR1 WNHNN and CDR2 SYGVQD come from the germline V gene (reference sequence). Written as DNA, the CDR3 is TGCGCCAGCAGTGAGTCTAGGCTAGCGGGGGTCTTTCCCTCAGATACGCAGTATTTT. Protein sequence: CASSESRLAGVFPSDTQYF.